One sample yielded the 11 T cell receptor beta chains listed below, sequenced in a study of T cells in localized non-small cell lung cancer. Data came from immunoSEQ multiplex PCR; TCRdb stores just in-frame clones and leaves some out. This sample has 45,000 to 55,000 clones, with 80% to 90% found just once. The sequenced sample was peripheral blood, obtained before any cancer treatment. The receptors originated from a male donor at least 60 years old with stage III squamous cell lung carcinoma.

The genes are TRBV6-6 and TRBJ2-1, with 10 bases aligning to TRBD1. CDR3 length equals 15 residues. From germline, CDR1 is MNHNY and CDR2 SVGAGI (reference sequence). Trimming removed 6 bases from V and 6 bases from J; junction bases left unmatched: 8. The CDR3 region is CASRPGTGASNEQFF. The CDR3 nucleotides read TGTGCCAGCAGGCCCGGGACAGGGGCGAGCAATGAGCAGTTCTTC.

The chain joins TRBV7-7 to TRBJ2-3; 8 nucleotides align to TRBD2. Looked up from germline, CDR1 is SSHAT and CDR2 is FNYEAQ (reference sequence). The CDR3 is 21 residues long. Trimming removed 7 bases from V and 0 bases from J; junction bases left unmatched: 24. In DNA, the CDR3 is TGTGCCAGCAACTACGGCGGTCCACAGCGTCGAACTAGCGGCAGCACAGATACGCAGTATTTT. Translating gives CASNYGGPQRRTSGSTDTQYF.

Only a few counts were recorded for this clone. This chain links TRBV7-6 with TRBJ1-1; 8 bases align to TRBD1. From germline, CDR1 is SGHVS and CDR2 FNYEAQ. Trimming at V came to 3 bases and at J to 1 base, leaving 1 base not matched to a gene. CDR3 length equals 14 residues. The CDR3 DNA follows: TGTGCCAGCAGCTTCGGACAGGGGAACACTGAAGCTTTCTTT. It is translated as CASSFGQGNTEAFF.

The gene calls are TRBV19 and TRBJ2-1; the match to TRBD2 covers 7 bases. The length of the CDR3 is 16 residues. Per the germline V gene, CDR1 is LNHDA and CDR2 is SQIVND (reference sequence). Losses at the gene ends were 9 bases for V and 4 bases for J; bases not matched to a gene: 15. CDR3 sequence (DNA): TGTGCCAGCAACATTCTCCATAGCGGGTTATACAATGAGCAGTTCTTC. Amino acid sequence: CASNILHSGLYNEQFF.

The V and J genes are TRBV9 and TRBJ1-3; D not resolved. The CDR3 extends over 19 amino acids. Germline V CDR1 and CDR2: SGDLS, YYNGEE. Trimming took off 0 bases at V and 0 bases at J, with 19 bases between the two ends. CDR3 protein: CASSVESGRTGYSGNTIYF. CDR3 DNA: TGTGCCAGCAGCGTAGAATCGGGTCGGACTGGCTACTCTGGAAACACCATATATTTT.

The chain joins TRBV5-1 to TRBJ2-1; 9 nucleotides match TRBD1. Germline trimming cut 4 bases from V and 5 bases from J; bases unmatched to any gene: 7. Germline loops: CDR1 SGHRS, CDR2 YFSETQ. The CDR3 loop spans 15 amino acids. The CDR3 nucleotides read TGCGCCAGCAGCCAATTGACAGGGGGGAACAATGAGCAGTTCTTC. It specifies CASSQLTGGNNEQFF.

The CDR3 sequence is CASSYGQTETQYF. The DNA for the CDR3 is TGTGCCAGCAGTTACGGCCAGACGGAGACCCAGTACTTC. This chain joins TRBV6-5 and TRBJ2-5; D is undetermined. V gave up 2 bases and J gave up 5 bases, with 9 bases separating them. Germline V CDR1 and CDR2: MNHEY, SVGAGI. This CDR3 has 13 residues.

The rearrangement links TRBV7-9 to TRBJ2-5; no clear D gene. This CDR3 contains 13 residues. Trimming removed 5 bases from V and 7 bases from J, with 14 bases in between. CDR1 is SEHNR and CDR2 is FQNEAQ in the germline V gene (reference sequence). CDR3 sequence (DNA): TGTGCCAGCAGCCTACCTCAATTGGGGACCCAGTACTTC. Translating it yields CASSLPQLGTQYF.

The chain carries TRBV6-6 and TRBJ2-7; 7 bases match TRBD1. The trim removed 0 bases at V and 5 bases at J, leaving 7 bases unmatched. This CDR3 is 15 amino acids long. Germline V gene lookup returns CDR1 MNHNY and CDR2 SVGAGI (reference sequence). Written as DNA, the CDR3 is TGTGCCAGCAGTTACTCAGGGGGACAGACCCACGAGCAGTACTTC. Translating gives CASSYSGGQTHEQYF.

The V call is TRBV4-1, the J call TRBJ2-5; no clear D gene. With 1 base removed from V and 2 bases from J, the gap between germline ends came to 8 bases. The CDR3 spans 14 residues. Germline loops: CDR1 MGHRA, CDR2 YSYEKL. The CDR3 bases are TGCGCCAGCAGCCAAGGCGACCAGCAAGAGACCCAGTACTTC. Protein product: CASSQGDQQETQYF.

The rearrangement joins TRBV7-9 to TRBJ2-1; TRBD2 aligns across 9 bases. Germline CDR1 reads SEHNR; CDR2 reads FQNEAQ (reference sequence). V lost 1 base and J lost 1; bases outside the gene matches: 2. This CDR3 is 16 amino acids long. The CDR3 loop is CASSLGLAGSYNEQFF. The CDR3 DNA follows: TGTGCCAGCAGCTTAGGGCTAGCGGGGTCCTACAATGAGCAGTTCTTC.